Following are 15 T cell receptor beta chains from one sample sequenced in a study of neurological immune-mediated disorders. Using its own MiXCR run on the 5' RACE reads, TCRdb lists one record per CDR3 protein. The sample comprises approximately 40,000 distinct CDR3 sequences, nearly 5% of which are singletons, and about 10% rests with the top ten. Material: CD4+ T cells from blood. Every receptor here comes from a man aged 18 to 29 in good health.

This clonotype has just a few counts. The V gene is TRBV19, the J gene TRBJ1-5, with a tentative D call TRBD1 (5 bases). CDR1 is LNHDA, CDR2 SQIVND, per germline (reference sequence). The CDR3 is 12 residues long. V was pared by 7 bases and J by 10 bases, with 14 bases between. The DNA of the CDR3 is TGTGCCAGTAATCAGGGCCGTACCCCCCAGCATTTT. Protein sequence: CASNQGRTPQHF.

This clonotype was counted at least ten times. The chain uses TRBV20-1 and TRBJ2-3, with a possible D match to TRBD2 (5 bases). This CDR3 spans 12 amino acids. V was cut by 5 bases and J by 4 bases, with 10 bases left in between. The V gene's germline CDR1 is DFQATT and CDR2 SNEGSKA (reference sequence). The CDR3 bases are TGCAGTGCTCCGCCGGGGTCAGATACGCAGTATTTT. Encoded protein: CSAPPGSDTQYF.

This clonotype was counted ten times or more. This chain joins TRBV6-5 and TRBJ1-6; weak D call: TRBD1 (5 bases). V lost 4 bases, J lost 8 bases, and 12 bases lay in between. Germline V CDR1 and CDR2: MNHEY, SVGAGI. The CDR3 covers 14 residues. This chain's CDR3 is CASSLRGWDSPLHF. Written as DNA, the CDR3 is TGTGCCAGCAGTTTGAGGGGTTGGGATTCACCCCTCCACTTT.

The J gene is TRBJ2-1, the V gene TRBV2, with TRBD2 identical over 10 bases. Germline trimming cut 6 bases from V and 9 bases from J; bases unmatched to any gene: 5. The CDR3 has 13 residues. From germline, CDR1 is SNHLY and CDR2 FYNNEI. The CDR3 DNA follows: TGTGCCAGCAGCGCTGGACTAGCGGCTGAGCAGTTCTTC. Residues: CASSAGLAAEQFF.

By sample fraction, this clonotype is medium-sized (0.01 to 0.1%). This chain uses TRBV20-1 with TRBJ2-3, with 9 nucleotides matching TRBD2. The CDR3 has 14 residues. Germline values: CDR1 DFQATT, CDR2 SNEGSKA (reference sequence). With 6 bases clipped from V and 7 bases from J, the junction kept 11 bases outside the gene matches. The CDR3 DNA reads TGCAGTGCCAACCAAAGACTAGCGGCGCATACGCAGTATTTT. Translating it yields CSANQRLAAHTQYF.

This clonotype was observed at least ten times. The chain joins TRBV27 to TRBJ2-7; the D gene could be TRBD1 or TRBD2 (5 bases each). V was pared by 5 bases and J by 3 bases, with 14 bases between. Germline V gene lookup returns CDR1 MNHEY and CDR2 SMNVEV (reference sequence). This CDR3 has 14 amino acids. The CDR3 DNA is TGTGCCAGCAGTCCCAGGGAGTTTGTCTACGAGCAGTACTTC. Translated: CASSPREFVYEQYF.

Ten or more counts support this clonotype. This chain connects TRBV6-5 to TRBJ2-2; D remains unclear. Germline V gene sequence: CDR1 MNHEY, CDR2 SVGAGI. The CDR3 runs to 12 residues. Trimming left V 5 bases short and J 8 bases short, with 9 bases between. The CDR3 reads CASSPGWGELFF. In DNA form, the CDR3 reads TGTGCCAGCAGTCCTGGCTGGGGGGAGCTGTTTTTT.

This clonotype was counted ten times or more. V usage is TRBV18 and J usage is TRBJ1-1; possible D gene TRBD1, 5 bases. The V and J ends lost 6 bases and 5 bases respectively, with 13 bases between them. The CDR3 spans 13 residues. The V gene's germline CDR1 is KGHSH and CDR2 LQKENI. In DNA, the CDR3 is TGTGCCAGCTCCCCGGGAGAGGGGACTGAAGCTTTCTTT. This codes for CASSPGEGTEAFF.

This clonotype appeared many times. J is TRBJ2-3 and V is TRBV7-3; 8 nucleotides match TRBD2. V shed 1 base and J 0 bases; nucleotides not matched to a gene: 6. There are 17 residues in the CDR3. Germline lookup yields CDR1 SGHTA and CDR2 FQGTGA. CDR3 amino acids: CASSLRLAGASTDTQYF. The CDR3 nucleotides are TGTGCCAGCAGCTTAAGGCTAGCGGGTGCTAGCACAGATACGCAGTATTTT.

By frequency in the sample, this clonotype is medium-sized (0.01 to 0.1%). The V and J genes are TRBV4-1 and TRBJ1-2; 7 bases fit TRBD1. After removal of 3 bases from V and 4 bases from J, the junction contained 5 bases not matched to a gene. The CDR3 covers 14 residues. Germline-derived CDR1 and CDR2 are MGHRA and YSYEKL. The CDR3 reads CASSQGQQSYGYTF. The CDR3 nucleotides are TGCGCCAGCAGCCAGGGACAGCAGTCCTATGGCTACACCTTC.

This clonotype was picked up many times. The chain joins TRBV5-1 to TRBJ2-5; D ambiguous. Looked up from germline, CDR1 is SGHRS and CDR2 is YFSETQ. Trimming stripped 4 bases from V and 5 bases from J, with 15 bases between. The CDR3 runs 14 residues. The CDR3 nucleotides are TGCGCCAGCAGCACCCAGCTAGGTGGGGAGACCCAGTACTTC. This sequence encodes CASSTQLGGETQYF.

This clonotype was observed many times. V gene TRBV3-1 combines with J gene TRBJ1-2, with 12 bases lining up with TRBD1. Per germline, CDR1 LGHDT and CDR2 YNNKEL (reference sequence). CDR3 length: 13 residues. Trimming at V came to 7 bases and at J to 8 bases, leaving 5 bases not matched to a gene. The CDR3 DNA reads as TGTGCCAGCACCCTAGGGACAGGGGGCGGCTACACCTTC. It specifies CASTLGTGGGYTF.

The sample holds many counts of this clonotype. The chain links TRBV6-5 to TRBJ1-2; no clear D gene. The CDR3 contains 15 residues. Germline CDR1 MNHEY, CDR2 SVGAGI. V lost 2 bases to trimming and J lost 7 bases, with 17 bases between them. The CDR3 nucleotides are TGTGCCAGCAGTTACCGTGCCCCGGACCGCGGTGGCTACACCTTC. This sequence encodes CASSYRAPDRGGYTF.

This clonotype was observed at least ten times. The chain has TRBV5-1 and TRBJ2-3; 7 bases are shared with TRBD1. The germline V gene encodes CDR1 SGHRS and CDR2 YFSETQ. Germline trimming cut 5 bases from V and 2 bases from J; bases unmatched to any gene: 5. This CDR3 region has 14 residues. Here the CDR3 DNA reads TGCGCCAGCAGTCCGGGACAGCTCACAGATACGCAGTATTTT. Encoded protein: CASSPGQLTDTQYF.

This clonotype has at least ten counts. The CDR3 protein is CAITRGPGNEQFF. The CDR3 DNA sequence: TGTGCCATCACAAGGGGGCCCGGCAATGAGCAGTTCTTC. The V gene is TRBV10-3, the J gene TRBJ2-1; 7 bases line up with TRBD1. The CDR3 has 13 residues. V lost 7 bases and J lost 6; bases outside the gene matches: 6. Germline lookup yields CDR1 ENHRY and CDR2 SYGVKD.